This T cell receptor beta chain is drawn from a study of monozygotic twins with cystic fibrosis (dated by TCRdb to the early 2020s). Turning to the overall study: Barcoded libraries were prepared with roughly 16 PCR cycles from approximately 2.8 micrograms of fragmented DNA. On the day of blood sampling, twins were ranked among around 1,000 cohort participants for weight-for-height and for FEVPerc (FEV1 disease centile). The cohort comprised ten female and six male twin pairs aged about 2.0 to 36.4 years, median approximately 10 years, mostly children and adolescents. Data for three of the twin pairs had previously been reported in another context. To assess genetic influence on V and J gene usage, the study compared TCR beta repertoires within and across 16 monozygotic twin pairs with cystic fibrosis.

The twin pairs came from the European Cystic Fibrosis Twin and Sibling Study Cohort, which recruited patients from 150 to 200 CF clinics across 14 European countries. Zygosity and CFTR genotype were confirmed in-house, and zygosity was tested by multiplex PCR of nine short tandem repeat loci. Peripheral blood was sampled from each twin, and clinical parameters were recorded on the day of blood sampling. Genomic DNA was isolated from peripheral blood cells with phenol/chloroform and kept in TE buffer at 4 degrees C. Points the paper makes about the study in general: The cohort was small, and the number of shared CDR3s showed no association with age, concordance or disease severity. The greatest similarity to the co-twin was observed for V gene usage in 13 of 16 pairs and for J usage in 8 of 16 pairs, which suggested genetic constraints. Simpson clonality was generally low (median approximately 0.0092), which suggests a naive-dominated repertoire, and clonality was higher in the most severely affected patients. Significantly higher nucleotide-identical clonotype sharing was observed within monozygotic CF twin pairs than between unrelated CF individuals (P = 0.000026, Mann-Whitney).

The junction shows trimming of 3 bases on V and 2 bases on J, and the gene matches do not reach 14 bases of it. CDR1 and CDR2 were assigned from the germline V gene (reference sequence) as GTSNPN and SVGIG. CDR3 length: 17 amino acids, cysteine to phenylalanine. Just the 51-base CDR3 DNA is kept, in frame starting at base 1. Following the manufacturer's instructions, TCR beta CDR3 regions were amplified by multiplex PCR with the immunoSEQ immune profiling system. An Illumina NextSeq system was used to carry out the sequencing. In the authors' own workflow: The immunoSEQ Analyzer platform handled processing of the sequence data, and clonality was calculated by taking the square root of Simpson's index of productive rearrangements. Similarity in V and J usage was quantified by Jensen-Shannon distance, and CDR3 generation probabilities were calculated with OLGA. The researchers looked up shared CDR3 sequences in the immuneACCESS database (August 2020) and in VDJdb (December 2020). Imported from immuneACCESS, the table was reduced by TCRdb to in-frame sequences with V and J called. These copies leave out some clones; in studies compared against another copy, an unresolved V gene accounts for under half, and the cause of the remainder is not known. The V and J calls and clone size are taken from that table; D and trimming were inferred from the DNA. The sample has roughly 32,000 clones on record, nearly 98% of them singletons. Clones ranked in the top ten supply about 0.17% of the sample.

A remark on this clone: The clone's antigen remains unknown. Base quality data are lacking; no much larger clone is found one base away.

Rearrangement joined TRBV30 to TRBJ1-1, and 8 bases in between align with TRBD1. The sequence was obtained from a girl aged 2-15 years with cystic fibrosis. Sequenced: blood. The CDR3 corresponds to CAWRQGVSRSSNTEAFF. In nucleotides, the sequence is TGTGCCTGGAGACAGGGGGTAAGCCGATCTTCCAACACTGAAGCTTTCTTT.